These 15 T cell receptor beta chains originate from one sample sequenced in a study of T cell repertoires in ileal Crohn's disease. The assay was immunoSEQ multiplex PCR, and TCRdb's table has in-frame clones only and misses some. Among 16,000 or so clones listed, about 80% were seen once. Sequencing was performed on ileal tissue. The origin of the receptors is an adult with Crohn's disease.

This chain uses TRBV30 with TRBJ2-5; the match to TRBD2 covers 14 bases. This CDR3 has 18 amino acids. Trimming removed 2 bases from V and 0 bases from J; junction bases left unmatched: 8. Germline CDR1 is GTSNPN and CDR2 is SVGIG (reference sequence). The CDR3 region has the DNA TGTGCCTGGAGTCCTGTAGGACTAGCGGGAGGTCACCAAGAGACCCAGTACTTC. Amino acid sequence: CAWSPVGLAGGHQETQYF.

The J gene is TRBJ1-5, the V gene TRBV5-5; D remains unclear. With 10 bases removed from V and 1 base from J, the gap between germline ends came to 18 bases. Germline V gene lookup returns CDR1 SGHKS and CDR2 YYEKEE (reference sequence). This CDR3 has 15 amino acids. CDR3 sequence reads: CAPAWSGGSNQPQHF. For the CDR3, the DNA is TGTGCCCCAGCTTGGTCAGGAGGAAGCAATCAGCCCCAGCATTTT.

In its sample, this clone was seen a few times. The rearrangement uses TRBV9 and TRBJ2-1; 14 nucleotides align to TRBD2. This CDR3 has 16 amino acids. Germline lookup yields CDR1 SGDLS and CDR2 YYNGEE. V trimming: 5 bases; J trimming: 4 bases; junction bases outside the gene matches: 5. The CDR3 nucleotides read TGTGCCAGCAGGCTGACTAGCGGGGGGGATTACAATGAGCAGTTCTTC. Protein sequence: CASRLTSGGDYNEQFF.

The chain combines TRBV7-2 with TRBJ1-2; D is unclear. This CDR3 is built from 17 residues. V was clipped by 8 bases and J by 2 bases, with 24 bases between them. Per the germline V gene, CDR1 is SGHTA and CDR2 is FQGNSA. DNA for the CDR3: TGTGCCAGCCCCCCCTCGCGGGCAGGCCTAATGAACTATGGCTACACCTTC. Amino acids: CASPPSRAGLMNYGYTF.

The chain joins TRBV7-2 to TRBJ1-2; 9 bases are a match to TRBD1. V shed 5 bases and J 3 bases; nucleotides not matched to a gene: 7. Germline V lookup: CDR1 SGHTA, CDR2 FQGNSA. The CDR3 totals 15 residues. The CDR3 DNA is TGTGCCAGCAGCACACCCGGGACAGGGCACTATGGCTACACCTTC. It specifies CASSTPGTGHYGYTF.

J is TRBJ1-5 and V is TRBV30; perhaps TRBD1 as D (5 bases). CDR1 GTSNPN and CDR2 SVGIG come from the germline V gene (reference sequence). Trimming removed 3 bases from V and 4 bases from J, with 13 bases in between. The CDR3 is 14 amino acids. The CDR3 region is CAWSGGSGNQPQHF. The CDR3 region has the DNA TGTGCCTGGAGCGGGGGGAGCGGTAATCAGCCCCAGCATTTT.

This sequence joins TRBV18 and TRBJ1-1, with D perhaps matching TRBD1 (6 bases). Looked up from germline, CDR1 is KGHSH and CDR2 is LQKENI. Trimming shortened V by 3 bases and J by 2 bases, and 10 bases separated the two germline ends. The CDR3 spans 14 residues. CDR3: CASSPKGGNTEAFF. CDR3 DNA sequence: TGTGCCAGCTCACCGAAAGGGGGAAACACTGAAGCTTTCTTT.

The rearrangement joins TRBV6-4 to TRBJ1-2; 9 bases fit TRBD1. CDR3 length equals 14 residues. Per germline, CDR1 MRHNA and CDR2 SNTAGT. J lost 2 bases, V lost 6 bases, and 4 bases had no gene match. As DNA, the CDR3 is TGTGCCAGCAGCGCCGGGACAGGGAACTATGGCTACACCTTC. Translation: CASSAGTGNYGYTF.

V is TRBV27 and J is TRBJ1-1; maybe TRBD1 (5 bases). Looked up from germline, CDR1 is MNHEY and CDR2 is SMNVEV (reference sequence). The CDR3 contains 16 residues. V was shortened by 2 bases and J by 4 bases, with 17 bases between the two germline ends. CDR3 region: CASSLAGQGGVTEAFF. CDR3 nucleotides: TGTGCCAGCAGTTTAGCTGGCCAGGGAGGGGTCACTGAAGCTTTCTTT.

The chain recombines TRBV10-3 with TRBJ1-1, with D possibly being TRBD1 (5 bases). The ends were cut back, 0 bases at V and 5 bases at J, with 13 bases in the middle. The germline V gene encodes CDR1 ENHRY and CDR2 SYGVKD. The CDR3 has 15 amino acids. Here the CDR3 reads CAISESNLAGTEAFF. CDR3 sequence (DNA): TGTGCCATCAGTGAGTCGAATCTGGCAGGGACTGAAGCTTTCTTT.

In this sample, this clone turned up once. This chain uses TRBV4-3 with TRBJ2-3, with D perhaps matching TRBD1 (5 bases). The CDR3 loop spans 12 amino acids. V was cut by 0 bases and J by 11 bases, with 9 bases left in between. CDR1 and CDR2 (germline): LGHNA, YSLEER. The CDR3 is CASSQDGARQYF. The CDR3 DNA sequence: TGCGCCAGCAGCCAAGATGGGGCCAGGCAGTATTTT.

The chain joins TRBV5-4 to TRBJ2-2; D is possibly TRBD2 (5 bases). The CDR3 length is 16 residues. The V gene lost 4 bases and the J gene lost 2 bases, with 15 bases spanning the gap. Germline lookup yields CDR1 SGHNT and CDR2 YYREEE (reference sequence). The CDR3 DNA sequence: TGTGCCAGCAGCCTGGGTCGGGGATTTAACACCGGGGAGCTGTTTTTT. Residues: CASSLGRGFNTGELFF.

The chain joins TRBV11-3 to TRBJ2-1; 10 bases line up with TRBD1. The CDR3 contains 13 residues. Trimming took 7 bases from V and 9 from J; bases not matched to a gene: 6. Germline V gives CDR1 SGHNT, CDR2 YENEEA. Written as DNA, the CDR3 is TGTGCCAGCAAAGGACAGGGGGTAGCTGAGCAGTTCTTC. Residues: CASKGQGVAEQFF. The variable domain in full, with the rest retrieved from reference TRBV11-3 and TRBJ2-1, is EAGVVQSPRYKIIEKKQPVAFWCNPISGHNTLYWYLQNLGQGPELLIRYENEEAVDDSQLPKDRFSAERLKGVDSTLKIQPAELGDSAVYLCASKGQGVAEQFFGPGTRLTVL.

The genes are TRBV29-1 and TRBJ2-2; 8 nucleotides align to TRBD1. The CDR3 extends over 13 amino acids. J gave up 1 base and V 6 bases, and 1 base lay outside the gene matches. Germline loops: CDR1 SQVTM, CDR2 ANQGSEA. This chain's CDR3 is CSVDRGNTGELFF. The CDR3 DNA sequence: TGCAGCGTAGACAGGGGGAACACCGGGGAGCTGTTTTTT.

By frequency in the sample, this clone is medium-sized. The chain employs TRBV7-9 and TRBJ1-2; D is uncertain. CDR1 SEHNR and CDR2 FQNEAQ come from the germline V gene (reference sequence). The V gene lost 1 base and the J gene lost 10 bases, with 13 bases spanning the gap. The CDR3 covers 13 residues. This CDR3 reads CASSLGAGRVYTF. The CDR3 DNA sequence: TGTGCCAGCAGCTTAGGAGCAGGCCGTGTCTACACCTTC.